Following are 30 T cell receptor beta chains from one sample sequenced in a study of shared clonotypes between healthy human individuals. This table comes from immunoSEQ multiplex PCR, and its TCRdb copy is limited to in-frame clones, with some not included. The repertoire holds 450,000 to 500,000 clones, 75% to 85% seen once, with about an eighth in the top ten. Sample: PBMCs. These receptors all come from a woman between 35 and 50 years old in good health. Some clones in this sample may be carry-over from other donors' samples.

The chain recombines TRBV7-9 with TRBJ1-1; the match to TRBD1 covers 7 bases. With V trimmed by 5 bases and J by 10 bases, 10 bases remained unmatched. CDR1 and CDR2 from the germline V gene are SEHNR and FQNEAQ (reference sequence). This CDR3 spans 13 amino acids. The CDR3 DNA follows: TGTGCCAGCAGCCACGATGTACAGGGGCGAGCTTTCTTT. Translating gives CASSHDVQGRAFF.

The J gene is TRBJ1-4, the V gene TRBV6-6; D is uncertain. From germline, CDR1 is MNHNY and CDR2 SVGAGI (reference sequence). Trimming removed 0 bases from V and 4 bases from J, with 9 bases in between. The CDR3 is made up of 15 amino acids. Here the CDR3 reads CASSYSVVDNEKLFF. As DNA, the CDR3 is TGTGCCAGCAGTTACTCGGTCGTGGATAATGAAAAACTGTTTTTT.

In this sample, this clone turned up a few times. V usage is TRBV10-3 and J usage is TRBJ2-7; the match to TRBD1 covers 7 bases. The germline V gene encodes CDR1 ENHRY and CDR2 SYGVKD. Trimming cost V 2 bases and J 13 bases; bases outside gene matches: 8. The CDR3 is 12 amino acids. The CDR3 region has the DNA TGTGCCATCAGTGAGCGAGGGGGCGCTGAATACTTC. This translates into CAISERGGAEYF.

This clone was counted between two and nine times. The V gene is TRBV6-5, the J gene TRBJ1-2; D remains ambiguous. This CDR3 spans 14 amino acids. Looked up from germline, CDR1 is MNHEY and CDR2 is SVGAGI. V lost 6 bases and J 7 bases, leaving 18 bases between the germline ends. The CDR3 loop reads CASSQAGKLGGYTF. The CDR3 nucleotides are TGTGCCAGCAGCCAAGCCGGGAAATTGGGTGGCTACACCTTC.

This sequence joins TRBV4-1 and TRBJ2-5, with D perhaps TRBD2 (6 bases). The CDR3 is 17 residues long. The germline CDR1 and CDR2 sequences are MGHRA and YSYEKL. Trimming took off 0 bases at V and 2 bases at J, with 16 bases between the two ends. In DNA, the CDR3 is TGCGCCAGCAGCCAAGATACTGGGGGGAGGCCACAAGAGACCCAGTACTTC. The encoded protein is CASSQDTGGRPQETQYF.

DNA of the CDR3: TGTGCCCTCCCCCGCCCGGGAGGGCCCGGGGAGCTGTTTTTT. Translating gives CALPRPGGPGELFF. The chain recombines TRBV30 with TRBJ2-2; 8 positions match TRBD2. The CDR3 contains 14 residues. CDR1 is GTSNPN, CDR2 SVGIG, per germline (reference sequence). The J segment lost 6 bases and the V segment lost 8 bases, leaving 11 bases of the junction unmatched.

J is TRBJ2-1 and V is TRBV2; 8 bases are shared with TRBD2. This CDR3 region has 15 residues. Germline V gene sequence: CDR1 SNHLY, CDR2 FYNNEI. Unmatched junction bases numbered 4, after V lost 5 bases and J lost 1 base. The CDR3 sequence is CASSMGTSSYNEQFF. In DNA form, the CDR3 reads TGTGCCAGCAGTATGGGGACTAGTTCCTACAATGAGCAGTTCTTC.

The chain recombines TRBV4-1 with TRBJ2-7; maybe TRBD1 (6 bases). Per the germline V gene, CDR1 is MGHRA and CDR2 is YSYEKL. The CDR3 is 14 residues long. Trimming shortened V by 0 bases and J by 5 bases, and 11 bases separated the two germline ends. The CDR3 DNA follows: TGCGCCAGCAGCCAAGAAGTCAGGGGCGACGAGCAGTACTTC. It specifies CASSQEVRGDEQYF.

This clone was seen a single time. The CDR3: CAISELISYEQYF. CDR3 sequence (DNA): TGTGCCATCAGTGAGTTAATCTCCTACGAGCAGTACTTC. V and J are TRBV10-3 and TRBJ2-7; D is uncertain. Between the trimmed V and J ends, which lost 1 base and 0 bases, there was a span of 4 bases. CDR3 size: 13 residues. Germline CDR1 reads ENHRY; CDR2 reads SYGVKD.

The chain has TRBV30 and TRBJ2-7; 8 bases are shared with TRBD2. Per germline, CDR1 GTSNPN and CDR2 SVGIG (reference sequence). V was clipped by 4 bases and J by 3 bases; unmatched bases: 5. CDR3 length: 13 amino acids. CDR3 sequence reads: CAWIPRGGYEQYF. DNA for the CDR3: TGTGCCTGGATCCCCCGGGGGGGCTACGAGCAGTACTTC.

The V gene is TRBV11-2, the J gene TRBJ1-1; D uncertain. This CDR3 has 15 residues. CDR1 is SGHAT and CDR2 is FQNNGV in the germline V gene. The ends were cut back, 2 bases at V and 2 bases at J, with 12 bases in the middle. CDR3 in DNA: TGTGCCAGCAGCTTACTCGACTCCGGAAACACTGAAGCTTTCTTT. As protein: CASSLLDSGNTEAFF.

V gene TRBV20-1 combines with J gene TRBJ2-3; D is uncertain. The CDR3 length is 11 residues. Germline CDR1 DFQATT, CDR2 SNEGSKA (reference sequence). V was clipped by 2 bases and J by 2 bases, with 2 bases between them. CDR3 region: CSARHTDTQYF. In DNA, the CDR3 is TGCAGTGCTAGACACACAGATACGCAGTATTTT.

The chain recombines TRBV7-8 with TRBJ2-7; tentatively, D is TRBD2 (6 bases). Trimming removed 5 bases at V and 1 base at J, with 12 bases between. Germline V gene sequence: CDR1 SGHVS, CDR2 FQNEAQ. The CDR3 has 14 amino acids. This CDR3 reads CASSPPGLSYEQYF. The CDR3 DNA sequence: TGTGCCAGCAGCCCACCGGGACTTTCCTACGAGCAGTACTTC.

This chain connects TRBV9 to TRBJ2-6, with 8 bases that match TRBD1. The V segment lost 3 bases and the J segment 2 bases; nucleotides outside the gene matches: 4. The CDR3 length is 16 residues. From germline, CDR1 is SGDLS and CDR2 YYNGEE. Here the CDR3 reads CASSALQGAGANVLTF. The DNA of the CDR3 is TGTGCCAGCAGCGCCCTACAGGGGGCTGGGGCCAACGTCCTGACTTTC. The variable domain in full, with the rest retrieved from reference TRBV9 and TRBJ2-6, is DSGVTQTPKHLITATGQRVTLRCSPRSGDLSVYWYQQSLDQGLQFLIQYYNGEERAKGNILERFSAQQFPDLHSELNLSSLELGDSALYFCASSALQGAGANVLTFGAGSRLTVL.

This clone has a handful of counts. The rearrangement uses TRBV4-2 and TRBJ2-5, with a weak D call TRBD2 (5 bases). Germline V CDR1 and CDR2: LGHNA, YNFKEQ. Trimming pared 2 bases from V and 1 base from J, leaving 11 bases between. This CDR3 region has 15 residues. The CDR3 DNA reads as TGTGCCAGCAGCCAAACCCTAGCTCTCCAAGAGACCCAGTACTTC. Amino acid sequence: CASSQTLALQETQYF.

The V and J genes are TRBV11-1 and TRBJ2-7; perhaps TRBD1 as D (5 bases). The CDR3 runs to 13 residues. CDR1 and CDR2 (germline): SGHAT, FQDESV (reference sequence). Trimming pared 6 bases from V and 6 bases from J, leaving 15 bases between. The CDR3 bases are TGTGCCAGCAGTCCAGGGCTGGGGCCCGAGCAGTACTTC. It codes for CASSPGLGPEQYF. The variable domain in full, completed from reference TRBV11-1 and TRBJ2-7, reads EAEVAQSPRYKITEKSQAVAFWCDPISGHATLYWYRQILGQGPELLVQFQDESVVDDSQLPKDRFSAERLKGVDSTLKIQPAELGDSAMYLCASSPGLGPEQYFGPGTRLTVT.

The chain has TRBV4-1 and TRBJ2-5; D unclear. CDR3 length equals 13 residues. Looked up from germline, CDR1 is MGHRA and CDR2 is YSYEKL. V was trimmed by 5 bases and J by 5 bases, leaving 12 bases between them. The CDR3 nucleotides are TGCGCCAGCAGCTTAGGTAGCTTGGAGACCCAGTACTTC. Its protein product is CASSLGSLETQYF.

This chain links TRBV7-3 with TRBJ1-2, with TRBD1 identical over 7 bases. V lost 5 bases, J lost 4 bases, and 10 bases stayed unmatched. The CDR3 loop spans 15 amino acids. The germline CDR1 and CDR2 sequences are SGHTA and FQGTGA. CDR3 loop: CASSPTGTASYGYTF. The CDR3 nucleotides are TGTGCCAGCAGCCCGACAGGGACCGCGAGCTATGGCTACACCTTC.

About this clone: It is likely a read error: a sequence one base away is far more abundant. The chain joins TRBV28 to TRBJ1-2, with D possibly TRBD1 on 6 matching bases. Germline V lookup: CDR1 MDHEN, CDR2 SYDVKM. CDR3 length: 13 residues. The CDR3 region has the DNA TGTACCAGCAACGAGGGGGGTTACTATGGCTACACCTTC. The encoded protein is CTSNEGGYYGYTF.

This rearrangement joins TRBV6-6 to TRBJ2-5; weak D call: TRBD1 (6 bases). Trimming removed 4 bases from V and 3 bases from J, with 18 bases in between. Germline V gene sequence: CDR1 MNHNY, CDR2 SVGAGI (reference sequence). The CDR3 runs to 16 residues. CDR3 amino acids: CASSFKQGSEEETQYF. The CDR3 region has the DNA TGTGCCAGCAGTTTTAAACAGGGTTCTGAGGAAGAGACCCAGTACTTC.

On this clone itself: The same CDR3 can be traced to other DNA sequences in this sample. The rearrangement uses TRBV28 and TRBJ2-7; TRBD2 might be the D (5 bases). V was shortened by 6 bases and J by 3 bases, with 9 bases between the two germline ends. Per the germline V gene, CDR1 is MDHEN and CDR2 is SYDVKM. This CDR3 is built from 12 residues. Here the CDR3 DNA reads TGTGCCAGCAGCCTTACTAGCTACGAGCAGTACTTC. As protein: CASSLTSYEQYF.

In this sample, this clone turned up a few times. This sequence is one base from a far larger clone and is likely a read error. Additional DNA sequences in this sample encode the identical CDR3. The rearrangement links TRBV30 to TRBJ1-2, with 7 bases identical to TRBD1. The germline V gene encodes CDR1 GTSNPN and CDR2 SVGIG (reference sequence). This CDR3 spans 16 amino acids. The CDR3 region is CAWSVNPQGTHYGYTF. For the CDR3, the DNA is TGTGCCTGGAGTGTCAACCCACAGGGGACTCACTATGGCTACACTTTC.

This chain joins TRBV5-1 and TRBJ1-5, with TRBD1 as a possible D gene (6 bases). Trimming cost V 3 bases and J 2 bases, with 9 bases left between them. This CDR3 region has 14 residues. The germline V gene has CDR1 SGHRS and CDR2 YFSETQ. The CDR3 loop is CASSSTGRNQPQHF. The CDR3 DNA sequence: TGCGCCAGCAGCTCCACAGGGCGCAATCAGCCCCAGCATTTT.

This clone was seen repeatedly, ten times or more. The chain combines TRBV11-1 with TRBJ1-1; the D gene is possibly TRBD1 (6 bases). This CDR3 region has 12 residues. The germline CDR1 and CDR2 sequences are SGHAT and FQDESV (reference sequence). The germline V and J ends were trimmed by 0 bases and 11 bases, with 10 bases remaining between them. CDR3: CASSLALGAAFF. CDR3 bases: TGTGCCAGCAGCTTAGCGCTGGGGGCGGCTTTCTTT.

The chain links TRBV11-2 to TRBJ2-7; D possibly corresponds to TRBD1 (5 bases). In germline, CDR1 is SGHAT, CDR2 FQNNGV. The CDR3 covers 16 residues. The V end was cut by 2 bases, the J end by 0 bases, with 14 bases between. The DNA of the CDR3 is TGTGCCAGCAGCTTATTTAACAACAGGTTCTCCTACGAGCAGTACTTC. As protein: CASSLFNNRFSYEQYF.

The chain is built from TRBV28 and TRBJ2-1; no clear D gene. This CDR3 is built from 13 residues. Germline V gives CDR1 MDHEN, CDR2 SYDVKM. V lost 2 bases and J 5 bases, leaving 7 bases between the germline ends. CDR3 amino acids: CASSLAQNNEQFF. In nucleotides, the CDR3 is TGTGCCAGCAGTTTAGCACAGAACAATGAGCAGTTCTTC.

V is TRBV11-2 and J is TRBJ1-4; TRBD1 matches at 7 bases. The trim removed 5 bases at V and 9 bases at J, leaving 3 bases unmatched. The germline V gene has CDR1 SGHAT and CDR2 FQNNGV. The CDR3 consists of 12 residues. The DNA for the CDR3 is TGTGCCAGCAGCCCAGGGGGTAAAAAACTGTTTTTT. This sequence encodes CASSPGGKKLFF.

The chain combines TRBV7-9 with TRBJ2-7; D is ambiguous. Germline CDR1 is SEHNR and CDR2 is FQNEAQ (reference sequence). The CDR3 runs 12 residues. Trimming took off 5 bases at V and 3 bases at J, with 8 bases between the two ends. The DNA for the CDR3 is TGTGCCAGCAGCCATGGCAACTACGAGCAGTACTTC. Translating it yields CASSHGNYEQYF.

This clone appeared once. The chain carries TRBV5-4 and TRBJ1-1, with D unresolved. V lost 2 bases to trimming and J lost 1 base, with 12 bases between them. Germline V lookup: CDR1 SGHNT, CDR2 YYREEE (reference sequence). The CDR3 contains 15 residues. The CDR3 here is CASSLYTAANTEAFF. In DNA, the CDR3 is TGTGCCAGCAGCTTATACACCGCCGCGAACACTGAAGCTTTCTTT.

The chain is built from TRBV28 and TRBJ2-1; no definite D call. CDR3 size: 8 residues. The germline CDR1 and CDR2 sequences are MDHEN and SYDVKM. V lost 10 bases to trimming and J lost 6 bases, with 1 base between them. The CDR3 spells CATNEQFF. CDR3 DNA: TGTGCCACCAATGAGCAGTTCTTC.